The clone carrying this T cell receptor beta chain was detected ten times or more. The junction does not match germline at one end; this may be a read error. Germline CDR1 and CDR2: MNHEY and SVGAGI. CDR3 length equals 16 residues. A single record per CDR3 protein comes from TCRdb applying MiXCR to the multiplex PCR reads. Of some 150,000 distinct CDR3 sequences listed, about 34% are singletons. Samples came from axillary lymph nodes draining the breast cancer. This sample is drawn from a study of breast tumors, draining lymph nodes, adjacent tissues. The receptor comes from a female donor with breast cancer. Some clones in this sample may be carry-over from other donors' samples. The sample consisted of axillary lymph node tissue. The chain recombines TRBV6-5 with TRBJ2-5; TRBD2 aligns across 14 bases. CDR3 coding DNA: TGTGCCAGCAGTCACTCGACTAGCGGGGGGGGGGAGACCCAGTACTTC. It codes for CASSHSTSGGGETQYF.